These 8 T cell receptor beta chains share one sample of origin, sequenced in a study of shared clonotypes between healthy human individuals. Clones were read by immunoSEQ multiplex PCR, and TCRdb kept only the in-frame ones, dropping some. This sample has millions of clones, with around 96% found just once. Naive-designated CD8 cells lacked CD45RO, were positively enriched for CCR7, and omitted terminally differentiated effector memory CD45RA+ cells. Sequenced input: naive CD8+ T cells sorted from blood. The origin of the receptors is a man between 18 and 35 years old in good health.

The chain couples TRBV7-9 to TRBJ2-7; 7 bases map to TRBD2. CDR3 length: 13 residues. V lost 4 bases, J lost 6 bases, and 6 bases stayed unmatched. From germline, CDR1 is SEHNR and CDR2 FQNEAQ (reference sequence). The CDR3 sequence is CASSSGGVGEQYF. The CDR3 nucleotides read TGTGCCAGCAGCTCTGGGGGGGTCGGCGAGCAGTACTTC.

The chain is built from TRBV6-1 and TRBJ1-1; D not certain. Trimming left V 5 bases short and J 2 bases short, with 12 bases between. Germline V CDR1 and CDR2: MNHNS, SASEGT. This CDR3 has 14 residues. CDR3 coding DNA: TGTGCCAGCAGTCGGAGGGCCCTAAACACTGAAGCTTTCTTT. This translates into CASSRRALNTEAFF.

In the case of this clone: Germline is not matched at one junction end, which may reflect a read error. The J gene is TRBJ2-7, the V gene TRBV5-1; 8 bases fit TRBD2. Germline V CDR1 and CDR2: SGHRS, YFSETQ. The CDR3 has 15 amino acids. CDR3 coding DNA: TGCGCCAGCAGCCTCGGGACTAGTTTATCCTACGAGCAGCACTTC. Residues: CASSLGTSLSYEQHF.

The sample holds one count of this clone. The V gene is TRBV19, the J gene TRBJ2-1, with 9 bases aligning to TRBD1. Germline V gene lookup returns CDR1 LNHDA and CDR2 SQIVND (reference sequence). There are 12 residues in the CDR3. J lost 7 bases, V lost 9 bases, and 4 bases had no gene match. CDR3 DNA sequence: TGTGCCAGCCGGACAGGGGCAAATGAGCAGTTCTTC. Translation: CASRTGANEQFF. The whole variable domain, filled in from reference TRBV19 and TRBJ2-1, reads DGGITQSPKYLFRKEGQNVTLSCEQNLNHDAMYWYRQDPGQGLRLIYYSQIVNDFQKGDIAEGYSVSREKKESFPLTVTSAQKNPTAFYLCASRTGANEQFFGPGTRLTVL.

V gene TRBV7-8 combines with J gene TRBJ2-7, with D possibly being TRBD1 or TRBD2 (5 bases each). V shed 1 base and J shed 2 bases, with 15 bases lying between them. The CDR3 has 16 residues. CDR1 SGHVS and CDR2 FQNEAQ come from the germline V gene. The CDR3 here is CASSLDGTPKPYEQYF. As DNA, the CDR3 is TGTGCCAGCAGCTTAGACGGGACGCCTAAACCCTACGAGCAGTACTTC.

This clone was counted once. J is TRBJ1-5 and V is TRBV27; TRBD1 matches 8 bases. V trimming: 7 bases; J trimming: 0 bases; junction bases outside the gene matches: 14. The CDR3 has 18 residues. Germline V gene lookup returns CDR1 MNHEY and CDR2 SMNVEV (reference sequence). CDR3 residues: CASILGGTGENSNQPQHF. The CDR3 bases are TGTGCCAGCATCTTAGGAGGGACAGGTGAGAATAGCAATCAGCCCCAGCATTTT.

The CDR3, as DNA: TGCGCCAGCAGCAAAGACAGGAACACCGGGGAGCTGTTTTTT. Translation gives CASSKDRNTGELFF. V and J are TRBV5-1 and TRBJ2-2; possible D gene TRBD1, 5 bases. The CDR3 is 14 residues long. Germline CDR1 and CDR2: SGHRS and YFSETQ. Trimming took off 4 bases at V and 1 base at J, with 8 bases between the two ends.

The rearrangement links TRBV4-1 to TRBJ2-1; the match to TRBD2 covers 10 bases. The CDR3 runs 16 residues. Germline V gene sequence: CDR1 MGHRA, CDR2 YSYEKL. Losses at the gene ends were 5 bases for V and 6 bases for J; bases not matched to a gene: 10. Here the CDR3 reads CASSYPTSGVTNEQFF. DNA for the CDR3: TGCGCCAGCAGCTATCCTACTAGCGGGGTTACCAATGAGCAGTTCTTC.